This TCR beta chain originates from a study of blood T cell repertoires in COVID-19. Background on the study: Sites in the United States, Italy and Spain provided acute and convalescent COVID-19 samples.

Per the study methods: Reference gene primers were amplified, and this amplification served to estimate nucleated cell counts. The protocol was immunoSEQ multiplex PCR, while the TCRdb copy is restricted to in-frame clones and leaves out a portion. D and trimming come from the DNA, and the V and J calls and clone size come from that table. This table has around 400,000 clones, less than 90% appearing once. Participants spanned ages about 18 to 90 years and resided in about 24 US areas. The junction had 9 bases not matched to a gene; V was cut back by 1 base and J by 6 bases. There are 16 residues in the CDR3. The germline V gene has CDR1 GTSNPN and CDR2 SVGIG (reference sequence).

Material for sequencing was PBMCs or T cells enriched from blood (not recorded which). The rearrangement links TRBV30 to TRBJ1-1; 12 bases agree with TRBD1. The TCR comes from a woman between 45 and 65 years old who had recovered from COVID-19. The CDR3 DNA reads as TGTGCCTGGAGTGCAGGGGACAGGGGGCGATTGGCTGAAGCTTTCTTT. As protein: CAWSAGDRGRLAEAFF.